This is a list of T cell receptor beta chains from one sample in a study of blood T cell repertoires in COVID-19. Sequencing used immunoSEQ multiplex PCR; TCRdb keeps in-frame clones, though not all of them. This sample yields about 150,000 clones, of which about 79% are seen a single time; 6.5% to 9% belongs to the top ten. Sequencing used peripheral blood. These receptors all come from a woman aged 50 to 65 in a cohort sampled during active or convalescent COVID-19. Both conserved end residues are part of each CDR3. Rows give clone size only sometimes, using once, few, many, or a class for an expanded clone.

TRBV18 - CASSPPNDINYGYTF
TRBV13 - CASSLADIRRNTIYF
TRBV18 - CASSEELDNEQFF
TRBV4-1 - CASSRGDPTDTQYF
TRBV3-1/TRBV3-2 - CASSRRQGKGNSNQPQHF
TRBV27 - CASSPDTRPGPEAFF
TRBV7-2 - CASRLFPDTQYF
TRBV15 - CAPGDSRPSYEQYF
TRBV6-6 - CASSYLDSREQPQHF
TRBV5-1 - CASSLGLPTNEKLFF
TRBV7-2 - CASGRQGNSPLHF
TRBV20-1 - CSASRQGMLGNEQFF
TRBV7-9 few CASSLGDRANYEQYF
TRBV5-6 - CASSLPGLGDQETQYF
TRBV5-1 - CASSFMTGDYEQYF
TRBV28 - CASSFRWRNYGYTF
TRBV9 - CASSVPGGGTEAFF
TRBV5-1 once CASSPRLDRVSYEQYF
TRBV6-1 - CASSERGRAQTYGYTF
TRBV10-3 - CAISERGAQQETQYF
TRBV19 - CASRLAGDRQETQYF
TRBV29-1 - CSVAGTPETNYGYTF
TRBV30 - CAWTGQGGSPLHF
TRBV6-1 - CASSEPTGPNYGYTF
TRBV18 - CASSPLHPTQGREQFF
TRBV3-1/TRBV3-2 - CASSQDPPTEF
TRBV3-1/TRBV3-2 - CASGQGGNYGYTF
TRBV9 many CASSVTEQGWGNTIYF
TRBV18 - CASSPLLAGGQETQYF
TRBV9 - CASSLGGLGPQHF
TRBV21-1 - CASSQTGAFNQPQHF
TRBV7-3 - CASSLSVQHNEQFF
TRBV3-1/TRBV3-2 - CASSQEGGGGELFF
TRBV30 - CAWSEDSYYQETQYF
TRBV5-1 - CASRLAGDYYNEQFF
TRBV12-3/TRBV12-4 few CASRPGQVEKLFF
TRBV21-1 - CASSKSDRSNEKLFF
TRBV18 - CASSPTTGVTEAFF
TRBV11-3 - CASSLDGVSEQYF
TRBV10-3 - CAIMLTGTPDYGYTF
TRBV7-2 - CASSLNRGQETQYF
TRBV5-1 once CASSFLGQTPDEQYF
TRBV21-1 - CASSSQPGQRPKRAAQPQHF
TRBV5-5 - CASSPRGESYNEQFF
TRBV7-9 once CASSPNQGKETQYF
TRBV12-3/TRBV12-4 - CASSLVGLYGYTF
TRBV12-3/TRBV12-4 - CATRQGRGTEAFF
TRBV6-5 - CASSSTGAIVEKLFF
TRBV18 - CASSQNQGIENTIYF
TRBV2 - CASSDIQGGNQPQHF
TRBV18 - CASSPLSTATNEKLFF
TRBV19 - CASSTLAGGITGELFF
TRBV27 - CASSLTGWETQYF
TRBV3-1/TRBV3-2 - CASSPDPGGNQPQHF
TRBV5-6 once CASSLRAAYQETQYF
TRBV6-5 - CASSPNYGYTF
TRBV4-1 - CASSQDRVDSISPLHF
TRBV27 - CASSLRGFQSSYNSPLHF
TRBV5-4 - CASRWGQVPPDTQYF
TRBV4-1 - CASSFDRVSHEQFF